Below, 18 T cell receptor beta chains from the same sample are listed, as sequenced in a study of T cell changes during pregnancy in multiple sclerosis. Produced via immunoSEQ multiplex PCR; TCRdb's table is partial and in-frame only. This repertoire shows about 20,000 clones, approximately 90% found once; its top ten account for around 0.57%. Sequencing was performed on CD4+ T cells from peripheral blood mononuclear cells, taken after pregnancy. The receptors shown here come from a female donor in good health, enrolled as a control in a pregnancy study.

The chain couples TRBV15 to TRBJ2-5; 7 bases fit TRBD2. This CDR3 has 15 residues. Per the germline V gene, CDR1 is LNHNV and CDR2 is YYDKDF (reference sequence). V was pared by 1 base and J by 1 base, with 3 bases of the junction left unmatched. The CDR3 region is CATSRGGEGQETQYF. Written as DNA, the CDR3 is TGTGCCACCAGCAGAGGGGGGGAGGGCCAAGAGACCCAGTACTTC. Using reference TRBV15 and TRBJ2-5 for the parts outside the CDR3, the full variable domain is DAMVIQNPRYQVTQFGKPVTLSCSQTLNHNVMYWYQQKSSQAPKLLFHYYDKDFNNEADTPDNFQSRRPNTSFCFLDIRSPGLGDTAMYLCATSRGGEGQETQYFGPGTRLLVL.

The chain couples TRBV7-6 to TRBJ2-3; 7 nucleotides match TRBD2. This CDR3 contains 15 residues. Unmatched junction bases numbered 7, after V lost 1 base and J lost 6 bases. Germline loops: CDR1 SGHVS, CDR2 FNYEAQ. Here the CDR3 DNA reads TGTGCCAGCAGCTTAGTAGGTGGGAGGGCGGATACGCAGTATTTT. Its translation is CASSLVGGRADTQYF.

The chain couples TRBV11-2 to TRBJ2-3; TRBD1 aligns across 8 bases. Germline trimming cut 2 bases from V and 9 bases from J; bases unmatched to any gene: 19. The CDR3 consists of 18 residues. Germline V lookup: CDR1 SGHAT, CDR2 FQNNGV. CDR3 nucleotides: TGTGCCAGCAGCTTAATTACGTGTTCACAGGGGGACCAATGCACGCAGTATTTT. It specifies CASSLITCSQGDQCTQYF.

V and J are TRBV5-1 and TRBJ1-4, with TRBD1 matching over 9 bases. V lost 4 bases and J lost 7; bases outside the gene matches: 8. CDR1 is SGHRS, CDR2 YFSETQ, per germline. The CDR3 is 15 amino acids. CDR3 loop: CASSRAGTGFEKLFF. The CDR3 DNA follows: TGCGCCAGCAGCCGGGCCGGGACAGGGTTTGAAAAACTGTTTTTT.

The rearrangement uses TRBV18 and TRBJ1-1; 8 bases map to TRBD1. Germline V gene data show CDR1 as KGHSH and CDR2 as LQKENI. This CDR3 comprises 16 residues. J gave up 1 base and V 3 bases, and 7 bases lay outside the gene matches. The CDR3 region is CASSPRQGSGNTEAFF. CDR3 nucleotides: TGTGCCAGCTCACCTAGACAGGGGAGTGGGAACACTGAAGCTTTCTTT.

The chain carries TRBV7-2 and TRBJ2-7; D may be TRBD2 (5 bases). With 1 base removed from V and 2 bases from J, the gap between germline ends came to 9 bases. CDR3 size: 14 residues. Germline CDR1 and CDR2: SGHTA and FQGNSA. The CDR3 nucleotides are TGTGCCAGCAGCTTAGGAAAGGGAGCCTACGAGCAGTACTTC. It yields the protein CASSLGKGAYEQYF.

The V call is TRBV6-4, the J call TRBJ2-2, with a weak D call TRBD1 (6 bases). The germline V gene has CDR1 MRHNA and CDR2 SNTAGT. The CDR3 runs to 14 residues. Trimming took off 4 bases at V and 5 bases at J, with 11 bases between the two ends. CDR3 residues: CASSGSGETGELFF. DNA of the CDR3: TGTGCCAGCAGTGGGTCAGGGGAGACCGGGGAGCTGTTTTTT.

The J gene is TRBJ2-3, the V gene TRBV7-2; 10 nucleotides align to TRBD1. With 10 bases clipped from V and 3 bases from J, the junction kept 4 bases outside the gene matches. The CDR3 has 13 residues. Germline assignment: CDR1 SGHTA and CDR2 FQGNSA. CDR3 DNA sequence: TGTGCCACCGGGACAGGGGAGACAGATACGCAGTATTTT. It is translated as CATGTGETDTQYF.

The chain joins TRBV27 to TRBJ1-2; the match to TRBD1 covers 7 bases. Germline lookup yields CDR1 MNHEY and CDR2 SMNVEV (reference sequence). CDR3 length: 21 residues. The V gene end was trimmed by 0 bases and the J gene end by 2 bases; junction bases not matched to a gene: 21. The CDR3 spells CASSLSRGQPPPLGRNYGYTF. The CDR3 DNA sequence: TGTGCCAGCAGTTTATCACGGGGACAGCCGCCTCCCCTCGGACGGAACTATGGCTACACCTTC.

The V call is TRBV12-5, the J call TRBJ2-3; D gene ambiguous. Germline CDR1 reads LGHNT; CDR2 reads FRNRAP. The CDR3 is 11 amino acids. Trimming removed 6 bases at V and 7 bases at J, with 8 bases between. The CDR3 sequence: CASGSGYTQYF. In DNA, the CDR3 is TGTGCTAGTGGCTCCGGGTATACGCAGTATTTT.

The V and J genes are TRBV30 and TRBJ2-5; maybe TRBD1 (5 bases). Per germline, CDR1 GTSNPN and CDR2 SVGIG (reference sequence). The V end was cut by 4 bases, the J end by 5 bases, with 17 bases between. The CDR3 runs to 14 residues. DNA for the CDR3: TGTGCCTGGAACCCAGGGATGGTATGGGAGACCCAGTACTTC. It encodes CAWNPGMVWETQYF.

The gene calls are TRBV6-6 and TRBJ2-1, with a possible D match to TRBD1 (5 bases). This CDR3 has 14 amino acids. V lost 1 base to trimming and J lost 2 bases, with 6 bases between them. Germline CDR1 reads MNHNY; CDR2 reads SVGAGI (reference sequence). The CDR3 DNA sequence: TGTGCCAGCAGTTACTTCAGGGCCTACAATGAGCAGTTCTTC. This encodes CASSYFRAYNEQFF.

The chain has TRBV28 and TRBJ2-7, with 12 bases fitting TRBD2. V was pared by 5 bases and J by 3 bases, with 26 bases of the junction left unmatched. From germline, CDR1 is MDHEN and CDR2 SYDVKM. The CDR3 extends over 22 amino acids. In DNA, the CDR3 is TGTGCCAGCAGTCACCGTAAGACTAGCGGGAGAGTACGGGTGGGGACATACTACGAGCAGTACTTC. It specifies CASSHRKTSGRVRVGTYYEQYF.

The chain is built from TRBV28 and TRBJ1-1, with 7 positions matching TRBD1. J was trimmed by 4 bases and V by 6 bases; bases with no gene match: 5. The germline gives CDR1 MDHEN, CDR2 SYDVKM. The CDR3 contains 13 residues. For the CDR3, the DNA is TGTGCCAGCAGGTCGGGACAGTTCACTGAAGCTTTCTTT. Translating it yields CASRSGQFTEAFF.

The rearrangement links TRBV19 to TRBJ2-1; 7 bases fit TRBD2. The CDR3 is made up of 16 amino acids. Germline V gene sequence: CDR1 LNHDA, CDR2 SQIVND (reference sequence). After removal of 1 base from V and 10 bases from J, the junction contained 13 bases not matched to a gene. The CDR3 bases are TGTGCCAGTAGTATAGGCCCTTGGTCCGGGGGGAAGGAGCAGTTCTTC. Residues: CASSIGPWSGGKEQFF. The whole variable domain, remainder taken from reference TRBV19 and TRBJ2-1, is DGGITQSPKYLFRKEGQNVTLSCEQNLNHDAMYWYRQDPGQGLRLIYYSQIVNDFQKGDIAEGYSVSREKKESFPLTVTSAQKNPTAFYLCASSIGPWSGGKEQFFGPGTRLTVL.

The chain couples TRBV5-8 to TRBJ2-7; TRBD1 aligns across 10 bases. Germline-derived CDR1 and CDR2 are SGHTS and YDEGEE. CDR3 length: 14 residues. Unmatched junction bases numbered 8, after V lost 5 bases and J lost 6 bases. CDR3 sequence reads: CASSWDRGGLEQYF. The CDR3 nucleotides read TGTGCCAGCAGTTGGGACAGGGGAGGCCTCGAGCAGTACTTC.

This rearrangement joins TRBV19 to TRBJ1-1; D is perhaps TRBD1 (5 bases). This CDR3 region has 13 residues. Germline V lookup: CDR1 LNHDA, CDR2 SQIVND (reference sequence). Deletions cut 1 base from V and 5 bases from J, with 8 bases between. CDR3 residues: CASSIGGNTEAFF. CDR3 nucleotide sequence: TGTGCCAGTAGTATAGGGGGCAATACTGAAGCTTTCTTT.

V gene TRBV13 combines with J gene TRBJ2-6; D is undetermined. Trimming stripped 5 bases from V and 0 bases from J, with 5 bases between. Germline V lookup: CDR1 PRHDT, CDR2 FYEKMQ (reference sequence). The CDR3 consists of 14 residues. The CDR3 sequence: CASSVYSGANVLTF. Written as DNA, the CDR3 is TGTGCCAGCAGCGTCTACTCTGGGGCCAACGTCCTGACTTTC.